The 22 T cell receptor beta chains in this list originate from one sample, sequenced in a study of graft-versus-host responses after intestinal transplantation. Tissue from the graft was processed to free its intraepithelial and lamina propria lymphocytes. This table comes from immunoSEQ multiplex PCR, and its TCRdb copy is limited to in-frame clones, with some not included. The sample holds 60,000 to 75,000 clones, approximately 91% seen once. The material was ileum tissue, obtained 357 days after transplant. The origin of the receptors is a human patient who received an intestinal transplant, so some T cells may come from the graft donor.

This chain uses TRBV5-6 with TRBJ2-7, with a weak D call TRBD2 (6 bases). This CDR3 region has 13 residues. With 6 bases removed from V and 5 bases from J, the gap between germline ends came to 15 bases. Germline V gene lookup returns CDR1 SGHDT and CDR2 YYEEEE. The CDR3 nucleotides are TGTGCCAGCACCCTGGCGGGATTGGACGAGCAGTACTTC. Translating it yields CASTLAGLDEQYF. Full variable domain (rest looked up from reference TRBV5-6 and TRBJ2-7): DAGVTQSPTHLIKTRGQQVTLRCSPKSGHDTVSWYQQALGQGPQFIFQYYEEEERQRGNFPDRFSGHQFPNYSSELNVNALLLGDSALYLCASTLAGLDEQYFGPGTRLTVT.

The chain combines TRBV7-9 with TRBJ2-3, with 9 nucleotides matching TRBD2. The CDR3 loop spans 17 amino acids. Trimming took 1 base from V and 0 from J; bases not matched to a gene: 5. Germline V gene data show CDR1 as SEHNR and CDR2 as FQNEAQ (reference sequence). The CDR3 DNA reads TGTGCCAGCAGCTTAGGGGCCACTAGCGGGAGCACAGATACGCAGTATTTT. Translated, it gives CASSLGATSGSTDTQYF.

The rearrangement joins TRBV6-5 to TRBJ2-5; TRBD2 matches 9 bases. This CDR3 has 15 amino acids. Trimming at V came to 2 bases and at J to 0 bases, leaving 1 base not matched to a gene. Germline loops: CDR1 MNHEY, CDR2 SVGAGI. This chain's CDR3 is CASSYAGGYQETQYF. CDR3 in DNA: TGTGCCAGCAGTTACGCGGGGGGGTACCAAGAGACCCAGTACTTC.

This CDR3 reads CASSLPGNTEAFF. CDR3 DNA: TGTGCCAGCAGCTTGCCGGGGAACACTGAAGCTTTCTTT. The genes are TRBV5-5 and TRBJ1-1, with D unresolved. Germline CDR1 reads SGHKS; CDR2 reads YYEKEE (reference sequence). Trimming took off 1 base at V and 1 base at J, with 5 bases between the two ends. The CDR3 is 13 amino acids.

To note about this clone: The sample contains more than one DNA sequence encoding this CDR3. The CDR3 sequence is CASSELAGGPDTQYF. DNA of the CDR3: TGTGCCAGCAGTGAACTAGCGGGAGGGCCAGATACGCAGTATTTT. The rearrangement links TRBV6-1 to TRBJ2-3; 12 positions agree with TRBD2. There are 15 residues in the CDR3. Germline V CDR1 and CDR2: MNHNS, SASEGT. J lost 4 bases, V lost 2 bases, and 1 base had no gene match.

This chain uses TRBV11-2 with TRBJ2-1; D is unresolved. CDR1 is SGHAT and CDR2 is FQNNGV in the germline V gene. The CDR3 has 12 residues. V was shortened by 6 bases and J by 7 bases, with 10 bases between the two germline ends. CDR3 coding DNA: TGTGCCAGCAGGATATCTAGTAATGAGCAGTTCTTC. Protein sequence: CASRISSNEQFF.

The CDR3 reads CASSVARADTQYF. The CDR3 bases are TGTGCCAGCAGCGTAGCAAGGGCAGATACGCAGTATTTT. The chain joins TRBV9 to TRBJ2-3, with D unresolved. Per germline, CDR1 SGDLS and CDR2 YYNGEE. V dropped 0 bases and J dropped 4 bases, with 6 bases sitting between them. The CDR3 covers 13 residues.

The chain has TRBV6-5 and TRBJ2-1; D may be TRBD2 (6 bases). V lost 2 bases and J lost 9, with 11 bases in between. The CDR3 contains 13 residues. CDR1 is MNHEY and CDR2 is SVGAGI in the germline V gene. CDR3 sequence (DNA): TGTGCCAGCAGTTACGAGCGGGCGGGTGAGCAGTTCTTC. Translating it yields CASSYERAGEQFF.

CDR3 coding DNA: TGTGCCAGCAGCTTAGATTTCTCCCTCCACGAGCAGTACTTC. Its protein product is CASSLDFSLHEQYF. The chain joins TRBV7-6 to TRBJ2-7; D is ambiguous. The CDR3 extends over 14 amino acids. The V end was cut by 1 base, the J end by 5 bases, with 12 bases between. Germline lookup yields CDR1 SGHVS and CDR2 FNYEAQ. The variable domain in full, completed from reference TRBV7-6 and TRBJ2-7, reads GAGVSQSPRYKVTKRGQDVALRCDPISGHVSLYWYRQALGQGPEFLTYFNYEAQQDKSGLPNDRFSAERPEGSISTLTIQRTEQRDSAMYRCASSLDFSLHEQYFGPGTRLTVT.

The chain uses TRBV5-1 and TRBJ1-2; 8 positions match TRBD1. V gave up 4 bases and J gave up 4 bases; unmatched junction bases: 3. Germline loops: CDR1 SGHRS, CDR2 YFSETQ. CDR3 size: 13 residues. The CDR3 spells CASSHGQGYGYTF. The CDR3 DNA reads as TGCGCCAGCAGCCACGGACAGGGCTATGGCTACACCTTC.

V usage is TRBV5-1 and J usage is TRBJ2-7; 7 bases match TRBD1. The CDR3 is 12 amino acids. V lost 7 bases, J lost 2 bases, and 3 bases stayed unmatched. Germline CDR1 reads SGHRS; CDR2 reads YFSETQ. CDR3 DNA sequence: TGCGCCAGCCGGACAGGACCCTACGAGCAGTACTTC. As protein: CASRTGPYEQYF. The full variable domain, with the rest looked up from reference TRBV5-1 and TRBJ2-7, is KAGVTQTPRYLIKTRGQQVTLSCSPISGHRSVSWYQQTPGQGLQFLFEYFSETQRNKGNFPGRFSGRQFSNSRSEMNVSTLELGDSALYLCASRTGPYEQYFGPGTRLTVT.

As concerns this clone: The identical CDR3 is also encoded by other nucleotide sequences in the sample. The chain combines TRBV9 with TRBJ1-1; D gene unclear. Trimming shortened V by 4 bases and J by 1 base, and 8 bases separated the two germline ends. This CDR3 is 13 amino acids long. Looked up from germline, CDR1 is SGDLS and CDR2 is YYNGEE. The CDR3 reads CASSPGGNTEAFF. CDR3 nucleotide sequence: TGTGCCAGCAGCCCGGGCGGGAACACTGAAGCTTTCTTT.

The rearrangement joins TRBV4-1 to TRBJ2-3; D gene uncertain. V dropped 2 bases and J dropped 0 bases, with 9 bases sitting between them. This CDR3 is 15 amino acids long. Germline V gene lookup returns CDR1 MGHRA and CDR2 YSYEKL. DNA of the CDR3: TGCGCCAGCAGCCAACCTACGGAGAGCACAGATACGCAGTATTTT. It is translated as CASSQPTESTDTQYF.

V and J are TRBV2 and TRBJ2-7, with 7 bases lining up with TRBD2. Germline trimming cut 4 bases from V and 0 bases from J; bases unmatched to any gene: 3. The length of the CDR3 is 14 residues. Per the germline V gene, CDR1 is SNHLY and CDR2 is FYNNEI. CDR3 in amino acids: CASSAGGSSYEQYF. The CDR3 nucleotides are TGTGCCAGCAGTGCGGGAGGATCCTCCTACGAGCAGTACTTC.

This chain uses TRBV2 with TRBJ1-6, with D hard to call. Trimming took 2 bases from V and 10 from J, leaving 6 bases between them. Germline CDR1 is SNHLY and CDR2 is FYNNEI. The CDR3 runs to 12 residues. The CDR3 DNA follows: TGTGCCAGCAGTGAATATGGCTCACCCCTCCACTTT. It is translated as CASSEYGSPLHF.

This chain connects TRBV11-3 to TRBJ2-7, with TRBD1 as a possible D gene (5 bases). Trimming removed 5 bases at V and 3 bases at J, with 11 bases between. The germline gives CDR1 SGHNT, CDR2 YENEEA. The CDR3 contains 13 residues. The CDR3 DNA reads TGTGCCAGCAGCCAGGGCTGGGGCTACGAGCAGTACTTC. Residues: CASSQGWGYEQYF.

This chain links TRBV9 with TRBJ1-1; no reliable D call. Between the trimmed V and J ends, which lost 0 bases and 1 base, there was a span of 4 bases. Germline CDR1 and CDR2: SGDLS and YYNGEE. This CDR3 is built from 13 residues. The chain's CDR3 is CASSVAGNTEAFF. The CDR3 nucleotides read TGTGCCAGCAGCGTAGCGGGGAACACTGAAGCTTTCTTT.

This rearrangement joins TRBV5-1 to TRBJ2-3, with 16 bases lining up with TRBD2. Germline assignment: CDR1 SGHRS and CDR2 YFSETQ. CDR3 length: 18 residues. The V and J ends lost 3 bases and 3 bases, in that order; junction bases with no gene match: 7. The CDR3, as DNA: TGCGCCAGCAGCTACGGGACTAGCGGGAGGGCGAGAACAGATACGCAGTATTTT. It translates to CASSYGTSGRARTDTQYF.

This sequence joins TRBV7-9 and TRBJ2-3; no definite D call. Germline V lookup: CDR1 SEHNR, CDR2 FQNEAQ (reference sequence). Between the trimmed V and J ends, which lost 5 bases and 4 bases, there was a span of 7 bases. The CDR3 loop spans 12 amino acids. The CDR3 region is CASSPLPDTQYF. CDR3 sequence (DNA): TGTGCCAGCAGCCCCCTTCCAGATACGCAGTATTTT. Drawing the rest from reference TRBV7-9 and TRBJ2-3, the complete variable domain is DTGVSQNPRHKITKRGQNVTFRCDPISEHNRLYWYRQTLGQGPEFLTYFQNEAQLEKSRLLSDRFSAERPKGSFSTLEIQRTEQGDSAMYLCASSPLPDTQYFGPGTRLTVL.

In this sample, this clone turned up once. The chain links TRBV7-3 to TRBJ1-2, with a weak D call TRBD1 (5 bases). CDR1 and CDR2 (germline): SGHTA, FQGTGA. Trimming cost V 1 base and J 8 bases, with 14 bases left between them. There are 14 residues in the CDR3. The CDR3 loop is CASSLMPGVEGYTF. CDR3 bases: TGTGCCAGCAGCTTAATGCCGGGGGTGGAAGGCTACACCTTC.

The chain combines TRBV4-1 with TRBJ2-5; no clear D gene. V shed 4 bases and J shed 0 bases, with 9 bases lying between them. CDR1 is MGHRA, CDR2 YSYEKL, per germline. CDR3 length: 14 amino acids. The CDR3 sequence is CASSPSGYQETQYF. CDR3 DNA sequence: TGCGCCAGCAGCCCATCCGGATACCAAGAGACCCAGTACTTC.

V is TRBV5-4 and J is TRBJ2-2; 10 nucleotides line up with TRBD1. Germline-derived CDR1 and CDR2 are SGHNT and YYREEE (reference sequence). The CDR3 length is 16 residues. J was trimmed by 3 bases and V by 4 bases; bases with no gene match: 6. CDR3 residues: CASSPGTGVYTGELFF. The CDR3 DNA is TGTGCCAGCAGCCCCGGGACAGGGGTTTACACCGGGGAGCTGTTTTTT.